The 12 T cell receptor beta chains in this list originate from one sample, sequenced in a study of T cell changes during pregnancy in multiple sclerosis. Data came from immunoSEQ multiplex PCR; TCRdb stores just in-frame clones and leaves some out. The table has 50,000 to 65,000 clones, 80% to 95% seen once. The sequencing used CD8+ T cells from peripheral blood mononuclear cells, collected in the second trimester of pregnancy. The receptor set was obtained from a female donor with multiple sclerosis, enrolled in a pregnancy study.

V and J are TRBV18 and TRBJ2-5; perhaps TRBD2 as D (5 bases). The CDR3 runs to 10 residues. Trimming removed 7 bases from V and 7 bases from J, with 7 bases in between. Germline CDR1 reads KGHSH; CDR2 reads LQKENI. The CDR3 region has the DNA TGTGCCAGCTTTGAGGGGACCCAGTACTTC. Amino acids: CASFEGTQYF.

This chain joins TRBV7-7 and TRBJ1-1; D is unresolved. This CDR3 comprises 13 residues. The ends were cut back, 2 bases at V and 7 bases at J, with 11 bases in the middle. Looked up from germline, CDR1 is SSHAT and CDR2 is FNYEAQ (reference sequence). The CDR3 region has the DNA TGTGCCAGCAGCTTAAGTATGGGAGGTGAAGCTTTCTTT. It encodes CASSLSMGGEAFF.

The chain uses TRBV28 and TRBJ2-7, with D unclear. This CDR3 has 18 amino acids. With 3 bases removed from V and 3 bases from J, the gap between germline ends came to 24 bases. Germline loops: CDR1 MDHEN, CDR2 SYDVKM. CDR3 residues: CASSFFRVGLSPNYEQYF. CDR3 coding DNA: TGTGCCAGCAGTTTCTTTCGGGTAGGCCTCTCGCCGAACTACGAGCAGTACTTC.

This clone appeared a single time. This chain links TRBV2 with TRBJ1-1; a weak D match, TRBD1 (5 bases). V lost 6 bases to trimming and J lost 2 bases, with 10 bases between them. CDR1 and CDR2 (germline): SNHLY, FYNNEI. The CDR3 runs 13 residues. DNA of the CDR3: TGTGCCAGCAGAGACCAGGGAAACACTGAAGCTTTCTTT. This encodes CASRDQGNTEAFF.

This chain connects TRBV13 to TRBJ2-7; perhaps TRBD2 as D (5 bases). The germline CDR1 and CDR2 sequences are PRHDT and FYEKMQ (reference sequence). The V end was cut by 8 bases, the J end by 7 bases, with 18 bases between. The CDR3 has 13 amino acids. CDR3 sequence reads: CASRGSSMAEQYF. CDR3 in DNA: TGTGCCAGCCGAGGGAGTAGCATGGCAGAGCAGTACTTC.

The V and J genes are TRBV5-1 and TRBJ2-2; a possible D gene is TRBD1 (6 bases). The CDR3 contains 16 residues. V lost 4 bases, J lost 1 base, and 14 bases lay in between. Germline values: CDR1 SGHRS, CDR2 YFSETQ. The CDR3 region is CASSLFGTLNTGELFF. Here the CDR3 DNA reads TGCGCCAGCAGCCTATTCGGGACACTGAACACCGGGGAGCTGTTTTTT.

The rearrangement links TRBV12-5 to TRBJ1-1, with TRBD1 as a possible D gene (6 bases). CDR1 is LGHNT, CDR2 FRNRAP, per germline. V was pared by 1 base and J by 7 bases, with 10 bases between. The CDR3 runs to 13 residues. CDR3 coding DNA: TGTGCTAGTGGTTTGGATCAGGGGCGTGAAGCTTTCTTT. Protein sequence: CASGLDQGREAFF. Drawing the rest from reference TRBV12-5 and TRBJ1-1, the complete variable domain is DARVTQTPRHKVTEMGQEVTMRCQPILGHNTVFWYRQTMMQGLELLAYFRNRAPLDDSGMPKDRFSAEMPDATLATLKIQPSEPRDSAVYFCASGLDQGREAFFGQGTRLTVV.

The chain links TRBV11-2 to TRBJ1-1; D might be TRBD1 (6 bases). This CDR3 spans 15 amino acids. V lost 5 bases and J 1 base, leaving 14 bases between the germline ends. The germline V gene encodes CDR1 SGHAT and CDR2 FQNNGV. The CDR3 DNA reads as TGTGCCAGCAGCCCGACGGACAGTTGGAACACTGAAGCTTTCTTT. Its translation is CASSPTDSWNTEAFF.

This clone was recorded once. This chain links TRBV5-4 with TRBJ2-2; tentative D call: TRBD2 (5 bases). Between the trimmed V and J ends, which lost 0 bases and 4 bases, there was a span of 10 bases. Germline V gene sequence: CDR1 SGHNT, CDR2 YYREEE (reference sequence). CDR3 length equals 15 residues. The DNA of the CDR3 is TGTGCCAGCAGCTTGGGGACTGCCGCCACCGGGGAGCTGTTTTTT. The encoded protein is CASSLGTAATGELFF.

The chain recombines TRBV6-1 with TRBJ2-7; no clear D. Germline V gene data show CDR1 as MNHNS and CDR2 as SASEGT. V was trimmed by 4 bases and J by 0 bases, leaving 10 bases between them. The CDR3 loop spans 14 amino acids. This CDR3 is CASSGFYRSYEQYF. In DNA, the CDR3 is TGTGCCAGCAGTGGTTTCTATCGCTCCTACGAGCAGTACTTC.

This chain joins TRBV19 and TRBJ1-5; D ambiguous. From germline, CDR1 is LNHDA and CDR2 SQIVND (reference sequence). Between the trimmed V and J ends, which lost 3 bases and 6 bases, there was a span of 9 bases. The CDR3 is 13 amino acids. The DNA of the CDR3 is TGTGCCAGTAGTATTCGGGTTGGTCAGCCCCAGCATTTT. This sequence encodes CASSIRVGQPQHF.

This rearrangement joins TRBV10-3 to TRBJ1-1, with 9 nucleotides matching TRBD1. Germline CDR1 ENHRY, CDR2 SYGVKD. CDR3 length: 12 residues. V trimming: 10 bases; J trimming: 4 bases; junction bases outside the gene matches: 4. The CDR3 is CATWDRATEAFF. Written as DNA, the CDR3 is TGTGCCACCTGGGACAGGGCCACTGAAGCTTTCTTT.